This TCR beta chain was documented in a study of blood T cell repertoires in COVID-19 (dated by TCRdb to the early 2020s). Regarding the research as a whole: Collaborator samples came from the United States, Italy and Spain and covered acute and convalescent phases of COVID-19. The material from the prospective study consisted of cDNA or gDNA derived from T cells, B-cell-depleted T cells, or PBMCs. Deeply sampled blood TCRbeta repertoires from subjects exposed to, actively infected with, or recovered from COVID-19 were included in the dataset. The repertoires were released in a freely available public database intended as a resource for research on the immune response to SARS-CoV-2. The samples were drawn from two sources: the first 160 participants of the ongoing ImmuneRACE study, and 1,200 or so subjects contributed by 6 global collaborators. Nearly every sample came with metadata listing a de-identified subject ID, COVID-19 status, age in years and sex. Where available, HLA class I and class II types were obtained from metadata supplied by the sample provider rather than from assay-based typing.

TCRbeta CDR3 regions were amplified from genomic DNA using the immunoSEQ Assay, a bias-controlled multiplex PCR. From the authors' description of their analysis: Within the assay, amplification of reference gene primers was used to estimate how many nucleated cells each sample contained. To quantify the absolute abundance of each unique TCRbeta CDR3 rearrangement, sequence reads were collapsed and filtered. For each sample, productive Simpson clonality was calculated as the square root of Simpson's diversity index over productive rearrangements. Held by TCRdb, this immuneACCESS table contains in-frame sequences only and omits some clones. Under half of the omission traces to an unresolved V gene where checked; the cause of the rest is unknown. The D gene and trimming were derived from the DNA, and the V and J assignments and clone size from that table. The sample profile shows about 370,000 clones; 70% to 90% of them were found once. The ten biggest clones cover less than 3.5% of the sample.

On the study overall, not on this receptor specifically: The quantity of clinical and demographic metadata differed by source and by participant and was supplied without curation.

Turning to this clone: It lacks a known antigen. No base qualities exist here, and no much larger clone lies one base off it.

In Seattle, one collaborating source enrolled patients while the infection was active and tracked those patients longitudinally over the course of disease. Whole blood was collected in K2EDTA tubes by collaborating institutions according to the institutions' own protocols. For TCRbeta analysis, collaborators shipped samples as frozen whole blood, isolated PBMCs, or DNA extracted from either of those sample types. The clonotype originates from a woman aged 25-40 years with COVID-19, enrolled during active disease. Sequenced material: peripheral blood.

The nucleotide sequence is TGCGCCAGCAGCCCCGGGACTAGCCTTGATACGCAGTATTTT. Translation gives CASSPGTSLDTQYF. The chain is encoded by TRBV10-1 joined to TRBJ2-3; a stretch of 9 junction bases matches TRBD2. From the germline V gene (reference sequence), CDR1 is WNHNN and CDR2 is SYGVQD. The CDR3, cysteine through phenylalanine, is 14 amino acids long. Only the CDR3 part of the read is kept: 42 bases, read in frame from the first base. V trim: 6 bases; J trim: 6 bases; unmatched bases: 7.